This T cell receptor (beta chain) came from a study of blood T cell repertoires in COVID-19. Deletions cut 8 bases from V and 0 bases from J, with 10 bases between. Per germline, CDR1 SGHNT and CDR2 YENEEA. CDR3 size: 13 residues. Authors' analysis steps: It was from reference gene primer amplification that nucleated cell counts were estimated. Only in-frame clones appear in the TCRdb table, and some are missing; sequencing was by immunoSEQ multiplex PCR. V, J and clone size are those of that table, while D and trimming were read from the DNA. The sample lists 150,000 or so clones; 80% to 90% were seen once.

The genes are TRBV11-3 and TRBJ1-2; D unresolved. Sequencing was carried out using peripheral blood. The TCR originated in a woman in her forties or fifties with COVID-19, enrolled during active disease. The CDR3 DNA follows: TGTGCCAGCGGCAAACAGCCTAACTATGGCTACACCTTC. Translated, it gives CASGKQPNYGYTF.